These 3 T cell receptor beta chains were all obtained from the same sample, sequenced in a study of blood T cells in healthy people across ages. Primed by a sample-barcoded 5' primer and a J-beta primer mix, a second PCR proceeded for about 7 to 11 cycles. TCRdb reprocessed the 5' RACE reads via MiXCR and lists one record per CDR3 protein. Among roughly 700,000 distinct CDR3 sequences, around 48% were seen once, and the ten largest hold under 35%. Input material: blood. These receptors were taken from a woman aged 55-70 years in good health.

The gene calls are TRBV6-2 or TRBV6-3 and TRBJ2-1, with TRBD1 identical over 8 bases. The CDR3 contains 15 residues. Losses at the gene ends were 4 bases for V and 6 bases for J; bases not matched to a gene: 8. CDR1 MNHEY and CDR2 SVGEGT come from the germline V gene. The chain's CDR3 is CASSLRTGMGNEQFF. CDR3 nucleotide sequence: TGTGCCAGCAGTTTAAGGACAGGGATGGGCAATGAGCAGTTCTTC.

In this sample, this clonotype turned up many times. CDR3 protein: CASSLGPGLNNEQFF. CDR3 nucleotide sequence: TGCGCCAGCAGCTTAGGACCCGGACTCAACAATGAGCAGTTCTTC. This chain joins TRBV5-1 and TRBJ2-1, with a tentative D call TRBD2 (5 bases). This CDR3 has 15 amino acids. The germline CDR1 and CDR2 sequences are SGHRS and YFSETQ. V lost 2 bases and J 5 bases, leaving 14 bases between the germline ends.

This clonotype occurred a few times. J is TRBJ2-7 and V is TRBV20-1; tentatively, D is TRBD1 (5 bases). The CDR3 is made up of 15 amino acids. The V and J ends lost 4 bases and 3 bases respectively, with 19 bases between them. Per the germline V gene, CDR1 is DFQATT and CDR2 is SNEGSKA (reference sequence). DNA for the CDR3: TGCAGTGCTAAAATTCAGGGTGGTCCGTTCTACGAGCAGTACTTC. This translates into CSAKIQGGPFYEQYF.